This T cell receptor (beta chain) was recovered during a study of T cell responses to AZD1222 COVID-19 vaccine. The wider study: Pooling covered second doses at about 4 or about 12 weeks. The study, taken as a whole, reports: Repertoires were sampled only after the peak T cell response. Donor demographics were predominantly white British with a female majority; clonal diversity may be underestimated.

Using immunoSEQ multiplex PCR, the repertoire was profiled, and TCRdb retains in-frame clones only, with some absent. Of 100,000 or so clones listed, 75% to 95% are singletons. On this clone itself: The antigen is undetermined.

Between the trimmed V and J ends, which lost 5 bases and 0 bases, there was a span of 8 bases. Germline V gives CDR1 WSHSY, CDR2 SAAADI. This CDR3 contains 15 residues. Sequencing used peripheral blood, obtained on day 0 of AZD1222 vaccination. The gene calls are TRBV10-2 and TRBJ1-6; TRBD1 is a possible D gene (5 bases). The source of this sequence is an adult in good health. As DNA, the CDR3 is TGCGCCAGCAGTCCAGGGCGCTCCTATAATTCACCCCTCCACTTT. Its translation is CASSPGRSYNSPLHF.